The 25 T cell receptor beta chains listed next were all sequenced from one sample in a study of T cell responses to AZD1222 COVID-19 vaccine. Here immunoSEQ multiplex PCR was the method, and the copy in TCRdb shows in-frame clones only, minus some. The table has some 150,000 clones, roughly 89% seen once. Sequences were derived from peripheral blood, sampled on day 0 of AZD1222 vaccination. All receptors come from an adult in good health.

The rearrangement uses TRBV6-5 and TRBJ1-3; the D is unclear. The CDR3 consists of 14 residues. V lost 8 bases and J 4 bases, leaving 15 bases between the germline ends. Germline loops: CDR1 MNHEY, CDR2 SVGAGI. CDR3 sequence (DNA): TGTGCCAGCGATGACGGAGCGCAAGGAAACACCATATATTTT. Translation gives CASDDGAQGNTIYF.

The chain has TRBV4-2 and TRBJ1-4, with D unclear. The CDR3 totals 16 residues. Germline V gene data show CDR1 as LGHNA and CDR2 as YNFKEQ. The V and J ends lost 0 bases and 4 bases respectively, with 12 bases between them. The DNA for the CDR3 is TGTGCCAGCAGCCAAGATATCGGCCAGAGTAATGAAAAACTGTTTTTT. Protein sequence: CASSQDIGQSNEKLFF.

The chain employs TRBV6-5 and TRBJ2-1; maybe TRBD1 (5 bases). Deletions cut 4 bases from V and 8 bases from J, with 12 bases between. This CDR3 comprises 13 residues. The V gene's germline CDR1 is MNHEY and CDR2 SVGAGI. This chain's CDR3 is CASSSLDTDEQFF. The CDR3 coding sequence is TGTGCCAGCAGTTCCTTGGACACCGATGAGCAGTTCTTC.

The chain's CDR3 is CASRRQGGGYNYGYTF. The CDR3 bases are TGTGCCAGTCGCCGACAGGGCGGGGGTTACAACTATGGCTACACCTTC. The V gene is TRBV19, the J gene TRBJ1-2; 7 nucleotides line up with TRBD1. This CDR3 region has 16 residues. The J segment lost 2 bases and the V segment lost 8 bases, leaving 14 bases of the junction unmatched. Germline values: CDR1 LNHDA, CDR2 SQIVND (reference sequence).

This clone came up many times. The V and J genes are TRBV15 and TRBJ2-1, with 10 bases lining up with TRBD1. The germline V gene has CDR1 LNHNV and CDR2 YYDKDF (reference sequence). CDR3 length: 17 amino acids. Trimming at V came to 0 bases and at J to 2 bases, leaving 4 bases not matched to a gene. This CDR3 is CATSREDRGDPYNEQFF. CDR3 DNA: TGTGCCACCAGCAGAGAGGACAGGGGGGACCCCTACAATGAGCAGTTCTTC.

This chain joins TRBV6-2 or TRBV6-3 and TRBJ1-1, with D unclear. There are 16 residues in the CDR3. The germline V and J ends were trimmed by 7 bases and 0 bases, with 18 bases remaining between them. From germline, CDR1 is MNHEY and CDR2 SVGEGT. The CDR3 loop is CASTPERATMNTEAFF. CDR3 in DNA: TGTGCCAGCACCCCCGAGCGGGCCACCATGAACACTGAAGCTTTCTTT.

This chain links TRBV11-3 with TRBJ2-2, with D maybe TRBD1 (6 bases). The germline gives CDR1 SGHNT, CDR2 YENEEA. V gave up 6 bases and J gave up 7 bases, with 21 bases separating them. The CDR3 totals 16 residues. The CDR3: CASSPTGYSGGGELFF. The CDR3 DNA sequence: TGTGCCAGCAGTCCAACAGGGTACAGCGGAGGCGGGGAGCTGTTTTTT.

The V and J genes are TRBV29-1 and TRBJ2-1; the D is unclear. From germline, CDR1 is SQVTM and CDR2 ANQGSEA. The V end was cut by 8 bases, the J end by 7 bases, with 15 bases between. This CDR3 region has 12 residues. The CDR3 DNA reads TGCAGCTCCATCCGAGTGGGGAATGAGCAGTTCTTC. This encodes CSSIRVGNEQFF.

This clone was observed once. The rearrangement uses TRBV18 and TRBJ1-1, with D maybe TRBD1 (6 bases). Germline V gives CDR1 KGHSH, CDR2 LQKENI. The CDR3 consists of 14 residues. The V gene lost 5 bases and the J gene lost 2 bases, with 12 bases spanning the gap. In nucleotides, the CDR3 is TGTGCCAGCTCAGCCCGGACAGCTAACACTGAAGCTTTCTTT. Amino acids: CASSARTANTEAFF.

This chain uses TRBV6-2 or TRBV6-3 with TRBJ2-3; 10 bases agree with TRBD1. From germline, CDR1 is MNHEY and CDR2 SVGEGT. V lost 6 bases to trimming and J lost 5 bases; unmatched junction nucleotides: 14. The CDR3 loop spans 17 amino acids. The CDR3 DNA sequence: TGTGCCAGCAGCCCCCTGACAGGGGGCAAGGGGAAAGATACGCAGTATTTT. It translates to CASSPLTGGKGKDTQYF.

The gene calls are TRBV28 and TRBJ1-2; no clear D gene. In germline, CDR1 is MDHEN, CDR2 SYDVKM. The germline V and J ends were trimmed by 2 bases and 3 bases, with 16 bases remaining between them. The CDR3 has 16 amino acids. The CDR3 DNA sequence: TGTGCCAGCAGTTTAGTCGCGGCAGAGGGCCACTATGGCTACACCTTC. Translated, it gives CASSLVAAEGHYGYTF.

The chain links TRBV24-1 to TRBJ2-7, with D possibly matching TRBD2 (6 bases). Germline assignment: CDR1 KGHDR and CDR2 SFDVKD. This CDR3 contains 13 residues. Trimming took off 3 bases at V and 6 bases at J, with 11 bases between the two ends. The CDR3 region is CATSDGGRGEQYF. Written as DNA, the CDR3 is TGTGCCACCAGTGATGGGGGGAGAGGCGAGCAGTACTTC.

The chain joins TRBV19 to TRBJ1-4; 7 positions agree with TRBD1. The CDR3 covers 13 residues. CDR1 and CDR2 (germline): LNHDA, SQIVND (reference sequence). V shed 9 bases, J shed 4 bases, and the junction held 5 bases outside the gene matches. CDR3 amino acids: CASGDSYNEKLFF. CDR3 DNA: TGTGCCAGCGGGGACAGCTATAATGAAAAACTGTTTTTT. Using reference TRBV19 and TRBJ1-4 for the parts outside the CDR3, the full variable domain is DGGITQSPKYLFRKEGQNVTLSCEQNLNHDAMYWYRQDPGQGLRLIYYSQIVNDFQKGDIAEGYSVSREKKESFPLTVTSAQKNPTAFYLCASGDSYNEKLFFGSGTQLSVL.

The V call is TRBV7-9, the J call TRBJ2-1, with D unresolved. Germline V lookup: CDR1 SEHNR, CDR2 FQNEAQ (reference sequence). The CDR3 is made up of 15 amino acids. Trimming took 2 bases from V and 2 from J, leaving 10 bases between them. CDR3 residues: CASSLRERPYNEQFF. CDR3 coding DNA: TGTGCCAGCAGCTTAAGGGAACGTCCCTACAATGAGCAGTTCTTC.

The rearrangement links TRBV5-4 to TRBJ2-2; TRBD2 matches at 8 bases. This CDR3 is 17 amino acids long. The germline gives CDR1 SGHNT, CDR2 YYREEE (reference sequence). V lost 3 bases, J lost 5 bases, and 12 bases stayed unmatched. DNA of the CDR3: TGTGCCAGCAGCTCGGCGGGAGGTAAATCGAGGACCGGGGAGCTGTTTTTT. Its protein product is CASSSAGGKSRTGELFF. Together with reference TRBV5-4 and TRBJ2-2, the CDR3 gives the full variable domain: ETGVTQSPTHLIKTRGQQVTLRCSSQSGHNTVSWYQQALGQGPQFIFQYYREEENGRGNFPPRFSGLQFPNYSSELNVNALELDDSALYLCASSSAGGKSRTGELFFGEGSRLTVL.

The chain uses TRBV11-3 and TRBJ2-2; weak D call: TRBD2 (6 bases). The V end was cut by 5 bases, the J end by 3 bases, with 13 bases between. CDR3 size: 15 residues. Germline V gene data show CDR1 as SGHNT and CDR2 as YENEEA. CDR3 protein: CASSLGTHDTGELFF. Here the CDR3 DNA reads TGTGCCAGCAGCCTCGGGACTCATGACACCGGGGAGCTGTTTTTT.

The rearrangement links TRBV10-3 to TRBJ2-7; D may match TRBD1 or TRBD2 (6 bases each). The CDR3 is made up of 15 amino acids. The germline V gene encodes CDR1 ENHRY and CDR2 SYGVKD. Trimming removed 6 bases from V and 2 bases from J, with 17 bases in between. CDR3 bases: TGTGCCATCAGCCCCCGCGGGACAAATACCTACGAGCAGTACTTC. It specifies CAISPRGTNTYEQYF.

V usage is TRBV18 and J usage is TRBJ1-1, with 8 bases identical to TRBD1. Trimming at V came to 1 base and at J to 3 bases, leaving 7 bases not matched to a gene. The CDR3 runs to 16 residues. The germline V gene has CDR1 KGHSH and CDR2 LQKENI. CDR3 DNA sequence: TGTGCCAGCTCACCACGAGACAGGGGAAAGGACACTGAAGCTTTCTTT. Translation gives CASSPRDRGKDTEAFF.

V is TRBV5-4 and J is TRBJ2-2; 7 nucleotides align to TRBD2. The J segment lost 0 bases and the V segment lost 5 bases, leaving 10 bases of the junction unmatched. The CDR3 sequence is 17 residues long. Germline values: CDR1 SGHNT, CDR2 YYREEE (reference sequence). CDR3 nucleotides: TGTGCCAGCAGACTCAGAAGGGAGGGGACGAACACCGGGGAGCTGTTTTTT. Amino acid sequence: CASRLRREGTNTGELFF.

This clone was counted once. The rearrangement uses TRBV2 and TRBJ2-1, with D perhaps TRBD1 (6 bases). V was trimmed by 5 bases and J by 7 bases, leaving 9 bases between them. This CDR3 is built from 12 residues. CDR1 SNHLY and CDR2 FYNNEI come from the germline V gene. The CDR3 reads CASSPQGNEQFF. For the CDR3, the DNA is TGTGCCAGCAGTCCACAGGGTAATGAGCAGTTCTTC.

V gene TRBV10-2 combines with J gene TRBJ2-7; 11 bases map to TRBD2. Losses at the gene ends were 9 bases for V and 6 bases for J; bases not matched to a gene: 16. The germline gives CDR1 WSHSY, CDR2 SAAADI. The CDR3 loop spans 16 amino acids. The CDR3 sequence is CARGLAARRNKGEQYF. DNA for the CDR3: TGCGCCAGGGGACTAGCGGCGCGCCGAAATAAAGGCGAGCAGTACTTC.

The J gene is TRBJ2-1, the V gene TRBV7-3; the D is unclear. The CDR3 runs 13 residues. V was trimmed by 2 bases and J by 6 bases, leaving 8 bases between them. Germline CDR1 is SGHTA and CDR2 is FQGTGA. The CDR3 DNA is TGTGCCAGCAGCTTATCCCTGAGCAATGAGCAGTTCTTC. This encodes CASSLSLSNEQFF.

This chain joins TRBV28 and TRBJ2-2, with D unresolved. V lost 1 base and J 7 bases, leaving 10 bases between the germline ends. CDR1 is MDHEN, CDR2 SYDVKM, per germline. CDR3 length: 14 residues. CDR3 in DNA: TGTGCCAGCAGTTTATTGGGGATCGGCGGGGAGCTGTTTTTT. It is translated as CASSLLGIGGELFF.

The chain carries TRBV6-6 and TRBJ2-3; 7 nucleotides align to TRBD2. This CDR3 is built from 16 residues. From germline, CDR1 is MNHNY and CDR2 SVGAGI (reference sequence). V was pared by 0 bases and J by 3 bases, with 6 bases of the junction left unmatched. The CDR3: CASSYSEGLVTDTQYF. In DNA, the CDR3 is TGTGCCAGCAGTTACTCAGAAGGACTAGTGACAGATACGCAGTATTTT.

V is TRBV5-1 and J is TRBJ1-2, with unresolved D. CDR3 length: 17 amino acids. From germline, CDR1 is SGHRS and CDR2 YFSETQ. Trimming left V 0 bases short and J 3 bases short, with 18 bases between. CDR3 DNA sequence: TGCGCCAGCAGCTTGGCAGTGGAGAAGGGCCCCCACTATGGCTACACCTTC. Amino acids: CASSLAVEKGPHYGYTF.